This TCR beta chain was documented in a study of CD8 T cells in Susac syndrome (dated by TCRdb to between 2018 and 2021). A note on the overall study: Of the Susac syndrome patients who were sequenced, eight or nine were in clinical remission while 5 or 6 had clinically active disease. At blood withdrawal, Susac syndrome patients were therapy-naive, treated with corticosteroids (with IVIg additionally given to some), or treated with IVIg alone. Repertoire sequencing was used to test whether CD8+ T cell activation and differentiation in Susac syndrome was antigen driven. Findings and caveats that apply to the study as a whole: The study acknowledged that relatively few individuals were included in the TCR sequencing and HLA analysis. In the CD4+ T cell repertoire of Susac syndrome patients, clonal expansion was not detected.

RNA was extracted using the RNeasy kit, and about 0.5 to 1 ug of the RNA was reverse transcribed with random hexamers. The immunoSEQ multiplex PCR assay, which covers 54 Vbeta and 13 Jbeta segments, was used to amplify TCR beta CDR3 regions. To correct PCR amplification bias, a synthetic template baseline was used for both primer optimization and computational correction. Regarding the original processing steps: Reads were assigned to V, D and J genes according to IMGT and analyzed in immunoSEQ Analyzer, with only productive sequences retained. Clonality was computed as one minus Shannon entropy normalized by log2 of the number of productive unique sequences. For each patient and control, public and private clones were evaluated among the 100 most prevalent clones. Clones were defined as Susac-specific when absent from the healthy and MS cohorts, from about 1,100 published viral clones and from other ImmuneACCESS disease sequences. TCRdb took the public reads, trimmed them with fastp at Q25, ran MiXCR for clone calling and kept in-frame beta chains. CDR3 protein sequences are deduplicated, and each keeps its most common genes and DNA. Here the V and J calls rest on TCRdb's processing, not on the authors' analysis. Counted in this sample were tens of thousands of distinct CDR3 sequences; 85% to 95% of them appeared once. Of the sample, around 0.15% falls within the top ten clones.

Peripheral blood CD8+ and CD4+ T cells from healthy donors, Susac syndrome patients and multiple sclerosis patients were profiled using high-throughput TCR beta sequencing. Susac syndrome patients met recently defined diagnostic criteria for definite or probable disease. Bulk CD8+ and CD4+ T cells were purified magnetically by negative isolation, whereas CD8+ TEMRA cells were enriched by FACS. Blood was collected in EDTA tubes and processed within 24 hours, with PBMCs isolated through density gradient centrifugation. PBMCs destined for TCR sequencing were cryopreserved in liquid nitrogen and later thawed in a 37 °C water bath. The sorted or isolated CD4+, CD8+ and CD8+ TEMRA cells reached a purity of at least 90%. Turning to this clonotype: The specificity of this receptor is unknown. No much larger clone exists at a distance of one base, and base qualities are not known.

Relative to germline, V is 1 base shorter and J is 4 bases shorter, with 10 bases between their ends. From its cysteine to its phenylalanine, the CDR3 spans 14 amino acids. The only DNA kept is the CDR3, 42 bases in frame from the first base. The germline V gene (reference sequence) provides CDR1 SEHNR and CDR2 FQNEAQ. This chain joins TRBV7-9 to TRBJ1-2; the D segment cannot be called with confidence. The specimen sequenced was CD4+ T cells from PBMCs. The source is a human donor with Susac syndrome. The nucleotide sequence reads as follows: TGTGCCAGCAGCTTAGGGGTACTGACCTATGGCTACACCTTC. This codes for CASSLGVLTYGYTF.